The subject of this entry is one TCR beta chain. This sample stems from a study of blood T cell repertoires in COVID-19. TCRdb's copy holds only in-frame clones and misses some; the assay was immunoSEQ multiplex PCR. There are about 480,000 clones in the sample; 85% to 90% occur only once, and roughly 8% lies in the top ten. This CDR3 contains 15 residues. Germline V CDR1 and CDR2: SGHRS, YFSETQ. Trimming removed 4 bases from V and 1 base from J; junction bases left unmatched: 7. The chain uses TRBV5-1 and TRBJ1-1, with 7 bases aligning to TRBD1. The specimen sequenced was peripheral blood. The source is a woman between 50 and 59 years old with COVID-19, enrolled during active disease. The CDR3 loop is CASSPQWTGNTEAFF. The DNA of the CDR3 is TGCGCCAGCAGCCCCCAATGGACAGGGAACACTGAAGCTTTCTTT.